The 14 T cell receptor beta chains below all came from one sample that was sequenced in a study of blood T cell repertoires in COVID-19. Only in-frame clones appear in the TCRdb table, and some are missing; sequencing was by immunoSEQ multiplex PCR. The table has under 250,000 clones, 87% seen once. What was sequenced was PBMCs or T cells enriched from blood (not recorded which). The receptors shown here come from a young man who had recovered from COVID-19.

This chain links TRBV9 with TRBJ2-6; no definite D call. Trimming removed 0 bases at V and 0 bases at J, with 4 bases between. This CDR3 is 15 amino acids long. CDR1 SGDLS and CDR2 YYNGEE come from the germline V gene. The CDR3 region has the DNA TGTGCCAGCAGCGTAGGTCTCTCTGGGGCCAACGTCCTGACTTTC. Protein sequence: CASSVGLSGANVLTF.

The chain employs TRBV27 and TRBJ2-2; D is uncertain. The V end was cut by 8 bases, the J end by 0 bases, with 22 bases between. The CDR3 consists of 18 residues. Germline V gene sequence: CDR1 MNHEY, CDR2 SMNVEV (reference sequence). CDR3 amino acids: CASALLSASSANTGELFF. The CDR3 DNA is TGTGCCAGCGCCCTACTATCGGCCTCGTCGGCGAACACCGGGGAGCTGTTTTTT.

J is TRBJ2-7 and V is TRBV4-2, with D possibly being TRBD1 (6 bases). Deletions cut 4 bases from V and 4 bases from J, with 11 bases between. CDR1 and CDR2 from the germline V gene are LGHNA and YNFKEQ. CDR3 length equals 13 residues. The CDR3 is CASSRDIPYEQYF. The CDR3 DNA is TGTGCCAGCAGCCGGGACATCCCTTACGAGCAGTACTTC.

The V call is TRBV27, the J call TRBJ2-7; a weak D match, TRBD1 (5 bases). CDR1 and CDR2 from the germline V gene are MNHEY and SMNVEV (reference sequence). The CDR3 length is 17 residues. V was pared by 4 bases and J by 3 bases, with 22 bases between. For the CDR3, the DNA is TGTGCCAGCAGTTCAAAGCTTACCCCCAGGGTCAACTACGAGCAGTACTTC. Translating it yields CASSSKLTPRVNYEQYF.

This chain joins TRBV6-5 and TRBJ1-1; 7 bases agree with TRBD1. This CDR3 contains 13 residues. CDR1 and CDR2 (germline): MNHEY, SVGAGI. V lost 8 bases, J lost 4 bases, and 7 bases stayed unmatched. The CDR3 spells CASARTGSTEAFF. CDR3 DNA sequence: TGTGCCAGCGCGAGGACAGGTAGCACTGAAGCTTTCTTT.

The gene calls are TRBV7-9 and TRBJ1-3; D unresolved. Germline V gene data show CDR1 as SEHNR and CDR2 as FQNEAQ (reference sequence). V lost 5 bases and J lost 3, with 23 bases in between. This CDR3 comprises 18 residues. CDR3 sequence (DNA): TGTGCCAGCAGCGCGAAAATTGAACCTCGTTCCGGTGGAAACACCATATATTTT. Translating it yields CASSAKIEPRSGGNTIYF. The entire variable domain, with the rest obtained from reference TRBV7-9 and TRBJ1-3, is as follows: DTGVSQNPRHKITKRGQNVTFRCDPISEHNRLYWYRQTLGQGPEFLTYFQNEAQLEKSRLLSDRFSAERPKGSFSTLEIQRTEQGDSAMYLCASSAKIEPRSGGNTIYFGEGSWLTVV.

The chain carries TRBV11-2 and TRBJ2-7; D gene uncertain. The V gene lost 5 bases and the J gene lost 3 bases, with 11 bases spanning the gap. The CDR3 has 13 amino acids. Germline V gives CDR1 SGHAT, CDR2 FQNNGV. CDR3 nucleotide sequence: TGTGCCAGCAGCCCCCCCTACGGCTACGAGCAGTACTTC. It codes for CASSPPYGYEQYF.

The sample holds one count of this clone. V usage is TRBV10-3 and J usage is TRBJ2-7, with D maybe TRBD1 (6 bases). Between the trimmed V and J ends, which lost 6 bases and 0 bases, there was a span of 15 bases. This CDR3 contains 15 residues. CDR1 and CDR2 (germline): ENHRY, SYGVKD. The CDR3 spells CAIRGALGTSYEQYF. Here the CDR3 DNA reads TGTGCCATCAGGGGGGCCCTCGGGACCTCCTACGAGCAGTACTTC.

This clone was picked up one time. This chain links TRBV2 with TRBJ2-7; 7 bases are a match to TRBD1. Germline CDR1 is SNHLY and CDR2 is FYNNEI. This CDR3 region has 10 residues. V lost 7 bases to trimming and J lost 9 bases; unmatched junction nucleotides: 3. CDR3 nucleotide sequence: TGTGCCAGCAATGCAGGGGGGCAGTACTTC. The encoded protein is CASNAGGQYF.

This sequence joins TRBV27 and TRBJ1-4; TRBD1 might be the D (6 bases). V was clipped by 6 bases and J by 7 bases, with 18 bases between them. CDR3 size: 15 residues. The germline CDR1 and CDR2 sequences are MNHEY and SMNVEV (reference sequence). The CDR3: CASSLKWGRGEKLFF. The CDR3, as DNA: TGTGCCAGCAGCCTGAAGTGGGGGCGCGGTGAAAAACTGTTTTTT.

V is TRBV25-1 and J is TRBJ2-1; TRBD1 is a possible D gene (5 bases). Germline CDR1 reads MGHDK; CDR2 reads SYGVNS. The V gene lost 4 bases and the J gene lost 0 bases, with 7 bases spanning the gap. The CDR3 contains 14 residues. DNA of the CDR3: TGTGCCAGCAGTGGACAGAGCTCCTACAATGAGCAGTTCTTC. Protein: CASSGQSSYNEQFF.

The CDR3 DNA reads as TGCGCCAGCAGCTTCTTTGGCGGGGGGTCAGCCACCTACGAGCAGTACTTC. As protein: CASSFFGGGSATYEQYF. The chain links TRBV4-3 to TRBJ2-7, with TRBD2 identical over 8 bases. The CDR3 has 17 amino acids. Germline CDR1 LGHNA, CDR2 YSLEER. The J segment lost 2 bases and the V segment lost 5 bases, leaving 14 bases of the junction unmatched.

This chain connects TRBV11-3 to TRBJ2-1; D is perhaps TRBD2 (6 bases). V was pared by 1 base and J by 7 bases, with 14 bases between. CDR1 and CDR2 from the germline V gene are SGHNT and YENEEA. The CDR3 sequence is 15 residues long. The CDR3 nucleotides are TGTGCCAGCAGCTTAGGGCAGGGAGGTGGGAATGAGCAGTTCTTC. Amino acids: CASSLGQGGGNEQFF.

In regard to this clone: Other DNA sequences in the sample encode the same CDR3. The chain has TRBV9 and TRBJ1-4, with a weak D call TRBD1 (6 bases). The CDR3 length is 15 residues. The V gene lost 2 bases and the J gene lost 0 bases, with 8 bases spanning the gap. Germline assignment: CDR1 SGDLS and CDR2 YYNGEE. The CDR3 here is CASSVTGTTNEKLFF. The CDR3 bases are TGTGCCAGCAGCGTTACAGGGACAACTAATGAAAAACTGTTTTTT.